These 9 T cell receptor beta chains came from one sample sequenced in a study of shared clonotypes between healthy human individuals. The protocol was immunoSEQ multiplex PCR, while the TCRdb copy is restricted to in-frame clones and leaves out a portion. The table includes 450,000 to 600,000 clones, 65% to 80% detected once. The sample comprised PBMCs. The receptor set was obtained from a woman aged 40 to 49 in good health. Some clones in this sample may be carry-over from other donors' samples.

V gene TRBV7-3 combines with J gene TRBJ2-1, with TRBD2 matching 12 bases. The CDR3 runs to 15 residues. Germline loops: CDR1 SGHTA, CDR2 FQGTGA. With 6 bases clipped from V and 6 bases from J, the junction kept 6 bases outside the gene matches. This CDR3 is CASSLAGGPLNEQFF. CDR3 sequence (DNA): TGTGCCAGCAGTCTAGCGGGAGGGCCTCTCAATGAGCAGTTCTTC.

The V call is TRBV19, the J call TRBJ2-7; D assignment may be TRBD1 or TRBD2 (5 bases each). The germline V and J ends were trimmed by 0 bases and 2 bases, with 14 bases remaining between them. The germline gives CDR1 LNHDA, CDR2 SQIVND (reference sequence). CDR3 length: 16 amino acids. CDR3 sequence reads: CASSIDLIGTTYEQYF. The CDR3 DNA is TGTGCCAGTAGTATAGATCTTATCGGGACGACCTACGAGCAGTACTTC.

The rearrangement uses TRBV7-9 and TRBJ2-7, with TRBD2 matching 11 bases. V shed 5 bases and J 6 bases; nucleotides not matched to a gene: 9. This CDR3 has 15 amino acids. The germline V gene encodes CDR1 SEHNR and CDR2 FQNEAQ (reference sequence). The CDR3 sequence is CASSLTLAGVSEQYF. CDR3 in DNA: TGTGCCAGCAGCCTAACACTAGCGGGAGTTTCCGAGCAGTACTTC.

This chain uses TRBV11-2 with TRBJ2-5; D is unclear. CDR3 length: 14 residues. The germline V and J ends were trimmed by 1 base and 1 base, with 7 bases remaining between them. Germline V gene data show CDR1 as SGHAT and CDR2 as FQNNGV. The CDR3 coding sequence is TGTGCCAGCAGCTTAGTACGGCCCCAAGAGACCCAGTACTTC. Translated, it gives CASSLVRPQETQYF. Looking up the rest from reference TRBV11-2 and TRBJ2-5 gives the full variable domain: EAGVAQSPRYKIIEKRQSVAFWCNPISGHATLYWYQQILGQGPKLLIQFQNNGVVDDSQLPKDRFSAERLKGVDSTLKIQPAKLEDSAVYLCASSLVRPQETQYFGPGTRLLVL.

The chain has TRBV21-1 and TRBJ2-1; whether TRBD1, the table's D call, matches the DNA was not checked. TRBV21-1 is a listed pseudogene. CDR3 size: 15 residues. The CDR3 bases are TGTGCCAGCAGCGCCTCAATAGGACAGATCAATGAGCAGTTCTTC. This encodes CASSASIGQINEQFF.

This chain connects TRBV15 to TRBJ2-7; tentative D call: TRBD2 (6 bases). The length of the CDR3 is 14 residues. V lost 5 bases and J 5 bases, leaving 16 bases between the germline ends. Germline V gives CDR1 LNHNV, CDR2 YYDKDF (reference sequence). CDR3 sequence: CATSSSREINEQYF. Written as DNA, the CDR3 is TGTGCCACCAGCTCTAGCCGGGAGATCAACGAGCAGTACTTC.

This rearrangement joins TRBV19 to TRBJ2-1; the match to TRBD2 covers 11 bases. Per the germline V gene, CDR1 is LNHDA and CDR2 is SQIVND (reference sequence). The CDR3 has 16 amino acids. V was clipped by 3 bases and J by 5 bases; unmatched bases: 6. In nucleotides, the CDR3 is TGTGCCAGTAGTATGATGGCTAGCGGGGGGAACAATGAGCAGTTCTTC. It specifies CASSMMASGGNNEQFF.

The rearrangement joins TRBV27 to TRBJ2-7; no definite D call. CDR3 length equals 15 residues. Germline values: CDR1 MNHEY, CDR2 SMNVEV (reference sequence). Trimming cost V 6 bases and J 0 bases, with 15 bases left between them. Here the CDR3 reads CASRKTQIPSYEQYF. Here the CDR3 DNA reads TGTGCCAGCAGAAAAACACAGATTCCCTCCTACGAGCAGTACTTC.

This clone has just one count. The chain recombines TRBV11-3 with TRBJ2-1; TRBD1 might be the D (5 bases). The CDR3 extends over 14 amino acids. Germline values: CDR1 SGHNT, CDR2 YENEEA. The V and J ends lost 1 base and 6 bases respectively, with 10 bases between them. The CDR3 protein is CASSLGAGLNEQFF. CDR3 nucleotide sequence: TGTGCCAGCAGCTTAGGGGCAGGGCTCAATGAGCAGTTCTTC. The whole variable domain, remainder taken from reference TRBV11-3 and TRBJ2-1, is EAGVVQSPRYKIIEKKQPVAFWCNPISGHNTLYWYLQNLGQGPELLIRYENEEAVDDSQLPKDRFSAERLKGVDSTLKIQPAELGDSAVYLCASSLGAGLNEQFFGPGTRLTVL.